The clone carrying this TCR beta chain was detected ten times or more. Its specificity is not known. The isolated RNA, all of it, was reverse transcribed, so expressed TCRB transcripts were what got sequenced. Produced via immunoSEQ multiplex PCR; TCRdb's table is partial and in-frame only. The sample has about 120,000 clones; roughly 15% are singletons. The data derive from a study of beta chain features in type 1 diabetes. General study findings and limits: Patients with Type 1 diabetes showed moderately but significantly shorter TCRB CDR3s in all four CD4+ subsets.

Germline lookup yields CDR1 SGHTA and CDR2 FQGNSA. V gave up 5 bases and J gave up 3 bases; unmatched junction bases: 7. The CDR3 covers 17 residues. The sequencing input was central memory CD4+ T cells from blood. The TCR comes from a young man with type 1 diabetes. The V call is TRBV7-2, the J call TRBJ2-3; 14 bases fit TRBD2. This CDR3 is CASSRRLAGGPTDTQYF. DNA for the CDR3: TGTGCCAGCAGCAGGCGACTAGCGGGGGGGCCAACAGATACGCAGTATTTT.